This T cell receptor (beta chain) is drawn from a study of early T cells in non-severe SARS-CoV-2 infection. Study in general: Bulk RNA taken from unsorted whole blood was sequenced, leaving chains unpaired. Study-level results: Matching results from VDJdb favored anti-spike CD8 responses, leaving private and CD4 specificities undetected.

The sample holds many counts of this clonotype. Its antigen remains unknown. Unique molecular identifiers (one per individual cDNA molecule) were attached. TCRdb recomputed calls from the 5' RACE reads with MiXCR, one row per CDR3 protein. This sample yields 90,000 to 100,000 distinct CDR3 sequences, of which about 13% are seen a single time; around 2.5% belongs to the top ten. The source of this sequence is an adult who was a healthcare worker with PCR-confirmed SARS-CoV-2 infection or an uninfected control (not recorded which). The sample comprised whole blood.

The CDR3, as DNA: TGTGCCAGCAGCTTAGGGGGTCTCTCGGGAAACACCATATATTTT. This gives the protein CASSLGGLSGNTIYF. The chain carries TRBV7-8 and TRBJ1-3; D remains ambiguous. Trimming removed 1 base at V and 4 bases at J, with 11 bases between. The CDR3 sequence is 15 residues long. Germline V gene sequence: CDR1 SGHVS, CDR2 FQNEAQ. Full variable domain (rest looked up from reference TRBV7-8 and TRBJ1-3): GAGVSQSPRYKVAKRGQDVALRCDPISGHVSLFWYQQALGQGPEFLTYFQNEAQLDKSGLPSDRFFAERPEGSVSTLKIQRTQQEDSAVYLCASSLGGLSGNTIYFGEGSWLTVV.